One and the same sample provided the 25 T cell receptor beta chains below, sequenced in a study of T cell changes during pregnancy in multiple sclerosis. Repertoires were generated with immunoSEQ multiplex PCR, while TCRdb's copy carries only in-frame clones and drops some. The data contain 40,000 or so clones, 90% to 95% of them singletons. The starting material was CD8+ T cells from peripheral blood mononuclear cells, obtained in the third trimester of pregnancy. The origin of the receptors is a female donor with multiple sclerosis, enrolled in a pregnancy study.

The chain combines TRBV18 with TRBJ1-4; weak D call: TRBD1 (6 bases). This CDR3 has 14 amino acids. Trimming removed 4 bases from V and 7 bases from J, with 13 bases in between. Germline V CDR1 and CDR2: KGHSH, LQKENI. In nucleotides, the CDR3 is TGTGCCAGCTCACTAGGGACAAATGGTGAAAAACTGTTTTTT. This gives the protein CASSLGTNGEKLFF.

The CDR3 reads CASMAGGKNENTEAFF. The DNA of the CDR3 is TGTGCCAGCATGGCAGGGGGGAAAAATGAGAACACTGAAGCTTTCTTT. J is TRBJ1-1 and V is TRBV28, with 7 bases aligning to TRBD1. The ends lost 7 bases at V and 1 base at J; junction bases unmatched: 12. The CDR3 has 16 residues. Per the germline V gene, CDR1 is MDHEN and CDR2 is SYDVKM.

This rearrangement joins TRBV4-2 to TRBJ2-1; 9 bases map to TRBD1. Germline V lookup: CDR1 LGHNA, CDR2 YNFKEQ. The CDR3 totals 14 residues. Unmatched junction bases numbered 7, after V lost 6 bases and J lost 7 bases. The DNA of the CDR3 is TGTGCCAGCAGAGGACAGGGGCCTTTTAATGAGCAGTTCTTC. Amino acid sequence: CASRGQGPFNEQFF.

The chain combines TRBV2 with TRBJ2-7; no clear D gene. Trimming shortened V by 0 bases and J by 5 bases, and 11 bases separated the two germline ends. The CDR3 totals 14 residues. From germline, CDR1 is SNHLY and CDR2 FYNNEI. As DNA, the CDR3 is TGTGCCAGCAGTGAAGCGCCTGAGGCTAACGAGCAGTACTTC. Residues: CASSEAPEANEQYF.

The CDR3 nucleotides are TGCGCCAGCAGCAGGGGACAGAGCTACGAGCAGTACTTC. Encoded protein: CASSRGQSYEQYF. J is TRBJ2-7 and V is TRBV4-1; 7 bases are shared with TRBD1. V trimming: 5 bases; J trimming: 3 bases; junction bases outside the gene matches: 4. The germline V gene has CDR1 MGHRA and CDR2 YSYEKL. The CDR3 is 13 residues long.

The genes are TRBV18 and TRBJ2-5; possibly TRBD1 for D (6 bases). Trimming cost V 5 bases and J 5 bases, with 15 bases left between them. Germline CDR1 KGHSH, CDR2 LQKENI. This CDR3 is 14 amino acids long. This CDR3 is CASSSTGDSETQYF. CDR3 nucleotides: TGTGCCAGCTCATCGACAGGCGATTCGGAGACCCAGTACTTC.

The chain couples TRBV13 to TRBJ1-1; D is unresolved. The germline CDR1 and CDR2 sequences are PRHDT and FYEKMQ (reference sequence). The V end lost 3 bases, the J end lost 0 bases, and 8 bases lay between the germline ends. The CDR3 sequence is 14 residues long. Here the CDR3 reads CASSLTDMNTEAFF. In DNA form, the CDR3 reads TGTGCCAGCAGCTTGACTGATATGAACACTGAAGCTTTCTTT.

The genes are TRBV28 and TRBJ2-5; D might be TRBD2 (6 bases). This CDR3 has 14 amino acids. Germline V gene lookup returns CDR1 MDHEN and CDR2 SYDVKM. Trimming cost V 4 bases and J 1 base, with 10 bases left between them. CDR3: CASSSRGLQETQYF. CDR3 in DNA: TGTGCCAGCAGTTCGCGGGGACTCCAAGAGACCCAGTACTTC.

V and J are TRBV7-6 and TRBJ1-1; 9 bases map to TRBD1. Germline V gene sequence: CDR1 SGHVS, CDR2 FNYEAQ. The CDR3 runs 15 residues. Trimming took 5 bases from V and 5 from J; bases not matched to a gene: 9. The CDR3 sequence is CASSLRTGEWTEAFF. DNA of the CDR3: TGTGCCAGCAGCCTTAGGACAGGGGAGTGGACTGAAGCTTTCTTT. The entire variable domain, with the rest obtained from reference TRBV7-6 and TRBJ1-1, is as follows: GAGVSQSPRYKVTKRGQDVALRCDPISGHVSLYWYRQALGQGPEFLTYFNYEAQQDKSGLPNDRFSAERPEGSISTLTIQRTEQRDSAMYRCASSLRTGEWTEAFFGQGTRLTVV.

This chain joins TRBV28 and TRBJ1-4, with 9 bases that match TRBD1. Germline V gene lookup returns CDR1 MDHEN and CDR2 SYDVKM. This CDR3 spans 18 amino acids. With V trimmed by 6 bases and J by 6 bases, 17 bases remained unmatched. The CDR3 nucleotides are TGTGCCAGCAGCCCTATGAAACCGACAGGGGGTCACCATGAAAAACTGTTTTTT. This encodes CASSPMKPTGGHHEKLFF. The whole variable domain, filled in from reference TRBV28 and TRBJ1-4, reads DVKVTQSSRYLVKRTGEKVFLECVQDMDHENMFWYRQDPGLGLRLIYFSYDVKMKEKGDIPEGYSVSREKKERFSLILESASTNQTSMYLCASSPMKPTGGHHEKLFFGSGTQLSVL.

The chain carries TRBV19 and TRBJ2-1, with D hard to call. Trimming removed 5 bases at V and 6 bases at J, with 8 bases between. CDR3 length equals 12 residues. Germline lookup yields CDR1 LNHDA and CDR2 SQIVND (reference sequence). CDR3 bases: TGTGCCAGTAGTTGGCGGTCCAATGAGCAGTTCTTC. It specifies CASSWRSNEQFF.

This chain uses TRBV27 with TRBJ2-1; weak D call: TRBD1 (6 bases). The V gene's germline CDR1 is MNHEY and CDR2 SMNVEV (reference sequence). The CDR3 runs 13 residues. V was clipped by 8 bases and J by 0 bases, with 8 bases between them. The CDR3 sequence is CASGQFSYNEQFF. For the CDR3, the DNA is TGTGCCAGCGGACAGTTCTCCTACAATGAGCAGTTCTTC.

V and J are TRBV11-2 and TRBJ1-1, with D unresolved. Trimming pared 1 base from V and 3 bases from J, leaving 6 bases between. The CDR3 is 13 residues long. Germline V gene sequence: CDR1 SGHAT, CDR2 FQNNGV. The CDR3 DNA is TGTGCCAGCAGCTTAGTACTGGACACTGAAGCTTTCTTT. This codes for CASSLVLDTEAFF.

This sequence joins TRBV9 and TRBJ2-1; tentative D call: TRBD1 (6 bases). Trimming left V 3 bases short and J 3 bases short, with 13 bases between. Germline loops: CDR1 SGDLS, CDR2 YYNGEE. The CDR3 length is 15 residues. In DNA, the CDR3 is TGTGCCAGCAGCGGTACAGGGAGTTTCTACAATGAGCAGTTCTTC. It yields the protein CASSGTGSFYNEQFF.

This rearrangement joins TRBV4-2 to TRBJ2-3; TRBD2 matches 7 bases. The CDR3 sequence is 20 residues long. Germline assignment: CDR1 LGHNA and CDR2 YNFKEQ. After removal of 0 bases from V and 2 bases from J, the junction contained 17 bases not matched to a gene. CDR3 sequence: CASSQDSFGLADTFTDTQYF. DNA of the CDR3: TGTGCCAGCAGCCAAGATTCGTTTGGGCTAGCGGACACCTTCACAGATACGCAGTATTTT.

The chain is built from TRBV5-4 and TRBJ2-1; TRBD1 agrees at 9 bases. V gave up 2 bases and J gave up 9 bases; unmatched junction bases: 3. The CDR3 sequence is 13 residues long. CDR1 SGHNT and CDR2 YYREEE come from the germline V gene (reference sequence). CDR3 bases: TGTGCCAGCAGCTTCTCGACAGGGGGTGAGCAGTTCTTC. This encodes CASSFSTGGEQFF.

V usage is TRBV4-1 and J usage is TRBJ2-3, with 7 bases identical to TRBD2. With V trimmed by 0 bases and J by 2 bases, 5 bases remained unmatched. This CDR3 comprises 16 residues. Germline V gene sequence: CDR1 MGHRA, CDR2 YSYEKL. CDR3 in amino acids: CASSQDWGGTTDTQYF. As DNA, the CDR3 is TGCGCCAGCAGCCAAGATTGGGGGGGAACCACAGATACGCAGTATTTT.

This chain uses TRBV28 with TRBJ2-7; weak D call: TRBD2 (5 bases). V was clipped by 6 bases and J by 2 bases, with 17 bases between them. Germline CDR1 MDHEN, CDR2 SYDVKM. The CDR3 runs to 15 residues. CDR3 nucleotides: TGTGCCAGCAGCCTCGGGATAGCGATGACCTACGAGCAGTACTTC. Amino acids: CASSLGIAMTYEQYF.

The CDR3 spells CASSVGGSGIYNEQFF. CDR3 DNA sequence: TGTGCCAGCAGCGTAGGTGGTAGCGGGATTTACAATGAGCAGTTCTTC. The chain links TRBV9 to TRBJ2-1, with TRBD2 matching 8 bases. The V gene's germline CDR1 is SGDLS and CDR2 YYNGEE. V lost 0 bases and J lost 4; bases outside the gene matches: 6. This CDR3 is 16 amino acids long.

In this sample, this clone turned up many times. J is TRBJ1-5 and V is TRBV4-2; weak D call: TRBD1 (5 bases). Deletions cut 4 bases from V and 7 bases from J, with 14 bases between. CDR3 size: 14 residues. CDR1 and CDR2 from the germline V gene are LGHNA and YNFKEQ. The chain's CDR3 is CASSLRGVGQPQHF. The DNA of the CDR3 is TGTGCCAGCAGCCTTCGGGGGGTTGGGCAGCCCCAGCATTTT.

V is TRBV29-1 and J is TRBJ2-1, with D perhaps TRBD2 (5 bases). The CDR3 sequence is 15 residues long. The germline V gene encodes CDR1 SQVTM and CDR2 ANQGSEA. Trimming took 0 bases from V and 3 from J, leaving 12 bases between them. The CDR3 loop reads CSVEDQAGVYNEQFF. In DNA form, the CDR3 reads TGCAGCGTTGAAGATCAGGCGGGTGTCTACAATGAGCAGTTCTTC.

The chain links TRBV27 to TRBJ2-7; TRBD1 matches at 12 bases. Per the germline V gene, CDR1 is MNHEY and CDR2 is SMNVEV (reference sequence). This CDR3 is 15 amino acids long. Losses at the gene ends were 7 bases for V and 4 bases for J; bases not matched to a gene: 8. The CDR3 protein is CASMTWDRGLYEQYF. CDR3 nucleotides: TGTGCCAGCATGACATGGGACAGGGGGCTTTACGAGCAGTACTTC.

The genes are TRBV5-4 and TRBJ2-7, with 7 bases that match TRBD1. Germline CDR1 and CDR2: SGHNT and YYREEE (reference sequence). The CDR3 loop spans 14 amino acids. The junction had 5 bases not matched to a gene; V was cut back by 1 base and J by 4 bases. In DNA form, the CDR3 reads TGTGCCAGCAGCTTGAGCAGGGGGTGTTACGAGCAGTACTTC. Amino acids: CASSLSRGCYEQYF.

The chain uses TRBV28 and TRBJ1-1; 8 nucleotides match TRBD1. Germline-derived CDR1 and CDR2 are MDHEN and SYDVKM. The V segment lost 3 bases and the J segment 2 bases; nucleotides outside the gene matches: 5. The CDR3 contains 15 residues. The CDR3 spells CASSLDDRGNTEAFF. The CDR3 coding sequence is TGTGCCAGCAGTTTGGACGACAGGGGAAACACTGAAGCTTTCTTT.

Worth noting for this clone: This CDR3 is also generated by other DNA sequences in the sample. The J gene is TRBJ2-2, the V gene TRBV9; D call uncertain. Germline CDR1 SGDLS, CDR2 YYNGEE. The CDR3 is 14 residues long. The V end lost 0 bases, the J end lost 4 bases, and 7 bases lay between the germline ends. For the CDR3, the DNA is TGTGCCAGCAGCGTAGGAGGCGGCACCGGGGAGCTGTTTTTT. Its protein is CASSVGGGTGELFF.